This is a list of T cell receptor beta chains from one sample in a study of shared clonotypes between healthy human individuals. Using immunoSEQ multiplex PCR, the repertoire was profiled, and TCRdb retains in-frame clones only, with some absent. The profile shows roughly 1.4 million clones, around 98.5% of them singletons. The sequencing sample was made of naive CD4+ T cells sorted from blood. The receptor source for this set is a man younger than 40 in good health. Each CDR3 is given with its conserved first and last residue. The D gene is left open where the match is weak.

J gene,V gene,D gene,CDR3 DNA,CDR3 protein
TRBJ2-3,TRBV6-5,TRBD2,TGTGCCAGCAGTTACTCTCTAGCGGGAAGCACAGATACGCAGTATTTT,CASSYSLAGSTDTQYF
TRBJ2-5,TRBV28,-,TGTGCCAGCAGTTACCCCGTCAGGGAGACCCAGTACTTC,CASSYPVRETQYF
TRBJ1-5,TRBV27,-,TGTGCCAGCAGACCCGCAACCAAAGTCAGAGGTCAGCCCCAGCATTTT,CASRPATKVRGQPQHF
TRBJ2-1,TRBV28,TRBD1,TGTGCCAGCAATAAGAACGGGGACAGTGCCCTCGAGCAGTTCTTC,CASNKNGDSALEQFF
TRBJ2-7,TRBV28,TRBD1,TGTGCCAGCAGTCGGGGACAGGGGGCTTACGAGCAGTACTTC,CASSRGQGAYEQYF
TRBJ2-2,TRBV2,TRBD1,TGTGCCAGCGGGGGACAGCTCGCAAACACCGGGGAGCTGTTTTTT,CASGGQLANTGELFF
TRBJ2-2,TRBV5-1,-,TGCGCCAGCAGCGGGGGCCCTAGCAGATCGAACACCGGGGAGCTGTTTTTT,CASSGGPSRSNTGELFF
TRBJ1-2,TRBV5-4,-,TGTGCCAGCAGCTTAGTGGGTTCGGGTGAGGGCTACACCTTC,CASSLVGSGEGYTF
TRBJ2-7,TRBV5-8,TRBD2,TGTGCCAGCAGCCCCGGGACTAGCGTGGCAGACGAGCAGTACTTC,CASSPGTSVADEQYF
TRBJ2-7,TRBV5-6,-,TGTGCCAGCAGCTTGTGGCGCTACGAGCAGTACTTC,CASSLWRYEQYF